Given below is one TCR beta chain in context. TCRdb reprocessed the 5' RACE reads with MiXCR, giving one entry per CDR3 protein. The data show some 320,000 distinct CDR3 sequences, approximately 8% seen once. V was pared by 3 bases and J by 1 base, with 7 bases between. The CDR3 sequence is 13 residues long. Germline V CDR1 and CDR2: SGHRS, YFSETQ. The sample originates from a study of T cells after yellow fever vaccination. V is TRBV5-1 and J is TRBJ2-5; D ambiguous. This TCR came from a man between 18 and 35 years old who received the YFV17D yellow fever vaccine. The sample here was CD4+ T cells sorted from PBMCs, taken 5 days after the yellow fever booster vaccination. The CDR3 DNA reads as TGCGCCAGCAGCTGGCAGGCCCAAGAGACCCAGTACTTC. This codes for CASSWQAQETQYF.